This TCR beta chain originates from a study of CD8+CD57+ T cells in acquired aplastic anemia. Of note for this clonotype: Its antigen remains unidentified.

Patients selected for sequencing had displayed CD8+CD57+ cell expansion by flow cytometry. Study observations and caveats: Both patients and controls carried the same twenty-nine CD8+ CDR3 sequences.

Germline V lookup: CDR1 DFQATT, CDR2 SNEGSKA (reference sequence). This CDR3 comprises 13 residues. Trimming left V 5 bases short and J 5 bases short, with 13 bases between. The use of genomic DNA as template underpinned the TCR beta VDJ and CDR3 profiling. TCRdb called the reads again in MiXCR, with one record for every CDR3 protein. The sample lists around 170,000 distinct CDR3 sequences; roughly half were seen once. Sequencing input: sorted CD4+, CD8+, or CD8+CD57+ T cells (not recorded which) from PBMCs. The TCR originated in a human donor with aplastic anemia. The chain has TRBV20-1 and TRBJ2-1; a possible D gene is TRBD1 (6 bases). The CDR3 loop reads CSALRDTDNEQFF. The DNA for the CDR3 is TGCAGTGCTTTACGGGACACCGACAATGAGCAGTTCTTC.